This passage covers 18 T cell receptor beta chains from one sample sequenced in a study of molecular identifiers for immune sequencing clone quantification. TCRdb itself ran the PCR reads through MiXCR, one entry per CDR3 protein. There are more than 300,000 distinct CDR3 sequences in the sample; 20% to 25% occur only once, and roughly 0.8% lies in the top ten. The material sequenced was naive CD8+ T cells from blood, with Jurkat cell RNA spiked in. Subset of the sample: FACS-sorted CD8+CD4-CCR7+CD45RA+ naive T cells. These TCRs come from a human donor in good health. Some libraries in this study had Jurkat cell RNA spiked in.

The sample holds many counts of this clonotype. The V gene is TRBV7-9, the J gene TRBJ2-4; 12 bases are a match to TRBD2. Trimming removed 2 bases from V and 0 bases from J; junction bases left unmatched: 8. The CDR3 covers 19 residues. Germline values: CDR1 SEHNR, CDR2 FQNEAQ (reference sequence). This CDR3 is CASSLSQGLAGSAKNIQYF. Written as DNA, the CDR3 is TGTGCCAGCAGCTTATCACAGGGACTAGCGGGTTCAGCCAAAAACATTCAGTACTTC.

This clonotype was picked up many times. The chain carries TRBV27 and TRBJ1-5; possibly TRBD1 for D (6 bases). The CDR3 loop spans 12 amino acids. Germline values: CDR1 MNHEY, CDR2 SMNVEV (reference sequence). Trimming left V 8 bases short and J 4 bases short, with 9 bases between. CDR3 residues: CASDRTNQPQHF. The DNA for the CDR3 is TGTGCCAGCGACAGGACGAATCAGCCCCAGCATTTT.

At least ten counts were recorded for this clonotype. The chain uses TRBV20-1 and TRBJ2-5; D is undetermined. Trimming pared 1 base from V and 1 base from J, leaving 13 bases between. The CDR3 loop spans 15 amino acids. In germline, CDR1 is DFQATT, CDR2 SNEGSKA (reference sequence). This chain's CDR3 is CSARVPASLQETQYF. The CDR3 DNA reads as TGCAGTGCTAGAGTCCCGGCGAGCCTCCAAGAGACCCAGTACTTC.

The rearrangement uses TRBV2 and TRBJ1-4; D possibly corresponds to TRBD1 (5 bases). The CDR3 contains 15 residues. Germline V gene lookup returns CDR1 SNHLY and CDR2 FYNNEI. Trimming cost V 7 bases and J 0 bases, with 12 bases left between them. The CDR3 bases are TGTGCCAGCATTCTCAGACAGACAACTAATGAAAAACTGTTTTTT. Amino acid sequence: CASILRQTTNEKLFF.

This clonotype was detected ten times or more. The V call is TRBV11-2, the J call TRBJ2-7, with a possible D match to TRBD1 (7 bases). The CDR3 totals 14 residues. Germline loops: CDR1 SGHAT, CDR2 FQNNGV. V lost 0 bases and J 11 bases, leaving 17 bases between the germline ends. CDR3 region: CASSLDGSIRGEYF. CDR3 DNA sequence: TGTGCCAGCAGCTTAGATGGGAGTATCAGGGGGGAGTACTTC.

This clonotype was observed many times. V gene TRBV9 combines with J gene TRBJ2-7; no firm D call. This CDR3 has 14 amino acids. The V and J ends lost 2 bases and 0 bases respectively, with 9 bases between them. Germline CDR1 is SGDLS and CDR2 is YYNGEE. CDR3 residues: CASSVAPSSYEQYF. The CDR3 DNA reads TGTGCCAGCAGCGTTGCCCCGAGCTCCTACGAGCAGTACTTC.

This clonotype was counted a few times. The V gene is TRBV27, the J gene TRBJ1-6; the D is unclear. Germline-derived CDR1 and CDR2 are MNHEY and SMNVEV (reference sequence). This CDR3 has 12 residues. V lost 5 bases and J 8 bases, leaving 7 bases between the germline ends. This CDR3 is CASSLTDSPLHF. CDR3 in DNA: TGTGCCAGCAGTCTCACGGATTCACCCCTCCACTTT.

At least ten counts were recorded for this clonotype. CDR3 protein: CSALSRDRNTEAFF. The CDR3 coding sequence is TGCAGTGCTCTTAGTCGGGACAGGAACACTGAAGCTTTCTTT. The J gene is TRBJ1-1, the V gene TRBV20-1, with 7 bases matching TRBD1. The germline gives CDR1 DFQATT, CDR2 SNEGSKA (reference sequence). V trimming: 5 bases; J trimming: 1 base; junction bases outside the gene matches: 7. The CDR3 consists of 14 residues.

This clonotype was counted many times. The chain links TRBV5-6 to TRBJ2-4; 7 nucleotides line up with TRBD2. The CDR3 spans 12 residues. Trimming took 2 bases from V and 15 from J; bases not matched to a gene: 8. The germline gives CDR1 SGHDT, CDR2 YYEEEE. CDR3: CASSFGTTRGYF. The CDR3, as DNA: TGTGCCAGCAGCTTTGGGACTACTCGGGGGTACTTC.

The chain is built from TRBV29-1 and TRBJ2-2; TRBD2 agrees at 7 bases. The trim removed 3 bases at V and 4 bases at J, leaving 11 bases unmatched. Germline V gene lookup returns CDR1 SQVTM and CDR2 ANQGSEA. CDR3 length equals 16 residues. CDR3 protein: CSVEAQEGEGTGELFF. The CDR3 nucleotides are TGCAGCGTTGAGGCGCAGGAAGGGGAGGGCACCGGGGAGCTGTTTTTT.

Comments on this clonotype: The CDR3 carries no conserved terminal phenylalanine or tryptophan, so it likely arises from a read error. The chain couples TRBV7-2 to TRBJ2-1; the match to TRBD2 covers 9 bases. Trimming took 0 bases from V and 2 from J; bases not matched to a gene: 8. Germline assignment: CDR1 SGHTA and CDR2 FQGNSA. This CDR3 spans 18 amino acids. The CDR3 nucleotides are TGTGCCAGCAGCTTAGCAGCGGGGGGCGGGGGACCCTACAATGAGCAGTTCTCC. This encodes CASSLAAGGGGPYNEQFS.

With regard to this clonotype: It may be a read error: a sequence one base away is much more abundant. The chain employs TRBV13 and TRBJ1-1, with D perhaps matching TRBD1 (5 bases). CDR1 and CDR2 (germline): PRHDT, FYEKMQ (reference sequence). This CDR3 has 17 amino acids. CDR3 nucleotides: TGTGCCAGCAGCTCCCATAGGAGGGGCGGAATGAACACTGAAGCTCTCTTT. It translates to CASSSHRRGGMNTEALF. The whole variable domain, remainder taken from reference TRBV13 and TRBJ1-1, is AAGVIQSPRHLIKEKRETATLKCYPIPRHDTVYWYQQGPGQDPQFLISFYEKMQSDKGSIPDRFSAQQFSDYHSELNMSSLELGDSALYFCASSSHRRGGMNTEALFGQGTRLTVV.

This clonotype was found many times. The chain joins TRBV2 to TRBJ2-7, with a possible D match to TRBD1 (6 bases). The germline gives CDR1 SNHLY, CDR2 FYNNEI. The V end was cut by 5 bases, the J end by 1 base, with 15 bases between. The CDR3 consists of 15 residues. CDR3 sequence (DNA): TGTGCCAGCAGTATCAGACAGGCCGGATCCTACGAGCAGTACTTC. It yields the protein CASSIRQAGSYEQYF.

A word on this clonotype: Its ends do not fully match the called genes, so a read error is possible. The rearrangement uses TRBV4-3 and TRBJ2-7; 16 bases align to TRBD2. CDR1 is LGHNA and CDR2 is YSLEER in the germline V gene. The CDR3 has 15 residues. The chain's CDR3 is CTSSPGTSGRDEQYF. The DNA of the CDR3 is TGCACCAGCAGCCCCGGGACTAGCGGGAGGGACGAGCAGTACTTC.

Concerning this clonotype: A much larger clone differs from this one at a single base, so this may be a read error. The V call is TRBV7-6, the J call TRBJ1-3, with D hard to call. This CDR3 is 15 amino acids long. Germline V gene sequence: CDR1 SGHVS, CDR2 FNYEAQ. This CDR3 reads CASSLDRRTGNTTYF. For the CDR3, the DNA is TGTGCCAGCAGCTTAGATCGCAGGACTGGAAACACCACATATTTT.

This clonotype was seen many times. This chain uses TRBV16 with TRBJ1-4, with a possible D match to TRBD1 (5 bases). Trimming pared 4 bases from V and 8 bases from J, leaving 14 bases between. The germline V gene encodes CDR1 KGHSY and CDR2 FQNENV. The CDR3 runs to 14 residues. The CDR3 DNA is TGTGCCAGCAGCCGCAGGGAAGGCGAGGAAAAACTGTTTTTT. It codes for CASSRREGEEKLFF.

This clonotype was seen only a few times. V is TRBV20-1 and J is TRBJ2-7; unclear D gene. Germline lookup yields CDR1 DFQATT and CDR2 SNEGSKA (reference sequence). The CDR3 runs to 13 residues. Trimming shortened V by 3 bases and J by 4 bases, and 13 bases separated the two germline ends. The CDR3 is CSARGSSVYEQYF. CDR3 sequence (DNA): TGCAGTGCTAGGGGTTCTAGTGTTTACGAGCAGTACTTC.

This clonotype was picked up many times. The chain carries TRBV30 and TRBJ2-3; either TRBD1 or TRBD2 may fit D (5 bases each). V shed 1 base and J shed 2 bases, with 10 bases lying between them. Looked up from germline, CDR1 is GTSNPN and CDR2 is SVGIG (reference sequence). This CDR3 contains 14 residues. CDR3 residues: CAWSGQGPTDTQYF. DNA for the CDR3: TGTGCCTGGAGTGGGCAGGGACCCACAGATACGCAGTATTTT.